The present entry profiles one T cell receptor (beta chain) with its context. Here immunoSEQ multiplex PCR was the method, and the copy in TCRdb shows in-frame clones only, minus some. Of tens of thousands of clones in the sample, around 84% were seen once. CDR1 is GTSNPN, CDR2 SVGIG, per germline (reference sequence). Deletions cut 1 base from V and 6 bases from J, with 13 bases between. CDR3 length: 14 residues. This sample was taken from a study of radiotherapy plus CTLA-4 blockade in lung cancer. This specimen was peripheral blood, taken from a patient treated with radiotherapy plus ipilimumab. The clonotype originates from a human donor with non-small cell lung cancer who had stable disease on radiotherapy plus ipilimumab. The chain recombines TRBV30 with TRBJ2-1, with no clear D. CDR3 region: CAWSGSLKGNEQFF. The CDR3 region has the DNA TGTGCCTGGAGTGGATCTCTGAAGGGCAATGAGCAGTTCTTC.